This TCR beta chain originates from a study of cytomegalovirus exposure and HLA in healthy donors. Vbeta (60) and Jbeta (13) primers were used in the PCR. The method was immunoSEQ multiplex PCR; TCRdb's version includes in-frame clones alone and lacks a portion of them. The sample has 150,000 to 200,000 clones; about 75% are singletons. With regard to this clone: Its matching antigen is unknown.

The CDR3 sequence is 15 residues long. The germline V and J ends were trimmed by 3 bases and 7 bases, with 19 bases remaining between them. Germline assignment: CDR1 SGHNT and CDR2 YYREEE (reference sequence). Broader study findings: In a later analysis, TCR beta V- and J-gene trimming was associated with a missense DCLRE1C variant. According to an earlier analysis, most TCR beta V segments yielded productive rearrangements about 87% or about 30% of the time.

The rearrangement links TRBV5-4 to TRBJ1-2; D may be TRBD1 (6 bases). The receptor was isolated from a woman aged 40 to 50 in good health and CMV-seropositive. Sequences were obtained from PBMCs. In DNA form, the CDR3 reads TGTGCCAGCAGCTGGGAGACAGGCGCTAGAGGTGGCTACACCTTC. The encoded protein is CASSWETGARGGYTF.